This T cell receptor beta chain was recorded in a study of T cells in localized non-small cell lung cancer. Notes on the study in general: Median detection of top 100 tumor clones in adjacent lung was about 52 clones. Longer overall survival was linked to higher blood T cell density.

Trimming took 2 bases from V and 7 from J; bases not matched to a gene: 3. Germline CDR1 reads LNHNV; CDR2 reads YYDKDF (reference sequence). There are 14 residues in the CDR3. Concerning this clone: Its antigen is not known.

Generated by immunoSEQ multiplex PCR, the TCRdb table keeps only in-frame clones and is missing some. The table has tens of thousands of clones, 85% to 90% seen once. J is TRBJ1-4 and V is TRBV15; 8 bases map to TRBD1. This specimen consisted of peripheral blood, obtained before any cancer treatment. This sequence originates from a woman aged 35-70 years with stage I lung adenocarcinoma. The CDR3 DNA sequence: TGTGCCACCAGCAGACAGGGGGCTTTTGAAAAACTGTTTTTT. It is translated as CATSRQGAFEKLFF.